This passage covers 5 T cell receptor beta chains from one sample sequenced in a study of T cell responses to AZD1222 COVID-19 vaccine. Assay used: immunoSEQ multiplex PCR; TCRdb lists only in-frame clones, some missing. Altogether over 65,000 clones are present, roughly nine tenths being singletons, with the ten largest covering 7%. Here the sequenced sample was peripheral blood, taken on day 0 of AZD1222 vaccination. These receptors were taken from an adult in good health.

The chain employs TRBV29-1 and TRBJ2-6; D not resolved. This CDR3 region has 13 residues. Germline V gene data show CDR1 as SQVTM and CDR2 as ANQGSEA. Trimming left V 3 bases short and J 0 bases short, with 3 bases between. The CDR3 nucleotides read TGCAGCGTTGAGGGCTCTGGGGCCAACGTCCTGACTTTC. Its translation: CSVEGSGANVLTF.

The V gene is TRBV19, the J gene TRBJ2-7; 9 bases are a match to TRBD1. This CDR3 region has 16 residues. Germline assignment: CDR1 LNHDA and CDR2 SQIVND (reference sequence). V was pared by 5 bases and J by 0 bases, with 8 bases of the junction left unmatched. The CDR3 sequence is CASSATGGRSSYEQYF. DNA for the CDR3: TGTGCCAGTAGTGCCACAGGGGGCAGGAGCTCCTACGAGCAGTACTTC.

This rearrangement joins TRBV6-1 to TRBJ2-3, with TRBD1 matching over 7 bases. V lost 4 bases, J lost 2 bases, and 9 bases stayed unmatched. The CDR3 has 16 residues. Germline CDR1 reads MNHNS; CDR2 reads SASEGT. The CDR3 loop is CASSGRRDSFTDTQYF. CDR3 nucleotide sequence: TGTGCCAGCAGTGGTCGCCGGGACAGCTTCACAGATACGCAGTATTTT.

This clone was seen once. V is TRBV6-5 and J is TRBJ2-7; no clear D gene. Trimming took 2 bases from V and 2 from J, leaving 7 bases between them. The V gene's germline CDR1 is MNHEY and CDR2 SVGAGI. The CDR3 sequence is 13 residues long. CDR3 in DNA: TGTGCCAGCAGTTACAGATTAACCTACGAGCAGTACTTC. Translated, it gives CASSYRLTYEQYF.

V is TRBV7-6 and J is TRBJ2-1, with a possible D match to TRBD1 (8 bases). V lost 5 bases and J lost 4, with 18 bases in between. Germline CDR1 and CDR2: SGHVS and FNYEAQ. The CDR3 length is 16 residues. The DNA for the CDR3 is TGTGCCAGCAGCAACGGACAGGGAGGGACTTACAATGAGCAGTTCTTC. It translates to CASSNGQGGTYNEQFF.